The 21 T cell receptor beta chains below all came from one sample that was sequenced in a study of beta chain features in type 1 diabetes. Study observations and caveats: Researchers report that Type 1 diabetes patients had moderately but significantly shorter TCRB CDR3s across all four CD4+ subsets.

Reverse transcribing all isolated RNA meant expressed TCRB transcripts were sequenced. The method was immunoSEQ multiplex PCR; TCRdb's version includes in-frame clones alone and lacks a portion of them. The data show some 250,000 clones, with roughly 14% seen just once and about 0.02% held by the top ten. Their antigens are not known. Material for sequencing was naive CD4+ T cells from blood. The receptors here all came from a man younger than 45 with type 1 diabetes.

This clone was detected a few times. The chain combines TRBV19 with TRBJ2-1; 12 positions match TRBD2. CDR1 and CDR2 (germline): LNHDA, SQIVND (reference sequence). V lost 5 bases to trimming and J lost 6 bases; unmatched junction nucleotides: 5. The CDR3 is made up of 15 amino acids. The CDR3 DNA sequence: TGTGCCAGTAGTGACCGACTAGCGGGAGCCAATGAGCAGTTCTTC. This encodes CASSDRLAGANEQFF.

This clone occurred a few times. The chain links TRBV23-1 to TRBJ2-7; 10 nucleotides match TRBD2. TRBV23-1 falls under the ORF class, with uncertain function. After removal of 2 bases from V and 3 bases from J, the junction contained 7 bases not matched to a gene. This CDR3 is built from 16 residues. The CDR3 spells CASSQPRGTSDYEQYF. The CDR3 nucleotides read TGCGCCAGCAGTCAACCGCGGGGGACTAGCGACTACGAGCAGTACTTC.

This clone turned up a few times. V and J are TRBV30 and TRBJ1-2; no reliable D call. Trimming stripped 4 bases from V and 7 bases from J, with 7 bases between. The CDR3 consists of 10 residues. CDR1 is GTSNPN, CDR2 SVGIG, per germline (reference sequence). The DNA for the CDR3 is TGTGCCTGGAAGGAGGGTGGCTACACCTTC. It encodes CAWKEGGYTF.

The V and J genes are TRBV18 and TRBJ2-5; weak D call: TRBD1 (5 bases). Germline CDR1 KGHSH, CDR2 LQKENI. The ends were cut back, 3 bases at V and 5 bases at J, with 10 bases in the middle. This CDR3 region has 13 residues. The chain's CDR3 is CASSPRAGETQYF. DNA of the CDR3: TGTGCCAGCTCACCCCGGGCAGGGGAGACCCAGTACTTC.

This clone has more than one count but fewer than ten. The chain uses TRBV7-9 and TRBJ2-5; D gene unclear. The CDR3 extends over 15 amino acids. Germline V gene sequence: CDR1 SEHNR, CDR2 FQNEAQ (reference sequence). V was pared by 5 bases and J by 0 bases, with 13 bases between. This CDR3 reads CASSPQSTYQETQYF. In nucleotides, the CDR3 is TGTGCCAGCAGCCCCCAATCTACGTACCAAGAGACCCAGTACTTC.

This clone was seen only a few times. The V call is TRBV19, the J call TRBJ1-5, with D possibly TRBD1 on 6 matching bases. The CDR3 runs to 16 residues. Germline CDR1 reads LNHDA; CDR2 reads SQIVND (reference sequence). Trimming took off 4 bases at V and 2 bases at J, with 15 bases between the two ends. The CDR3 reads CASSSQGQVGNQPQHF. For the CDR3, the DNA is TGTGCCAGTAGTAGCCAGGGGCAGGTTGGCAATCAGCCCCAGCATTTT.

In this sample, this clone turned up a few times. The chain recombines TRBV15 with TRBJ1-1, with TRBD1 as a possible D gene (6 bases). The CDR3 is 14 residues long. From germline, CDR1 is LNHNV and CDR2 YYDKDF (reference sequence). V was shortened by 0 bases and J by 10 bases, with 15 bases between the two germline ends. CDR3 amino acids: CATSREGGRRAAFF. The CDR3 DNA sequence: TGTGCCACCAGCAGAGAGGGGGGGCGCCGAGCAGCTTTCTTT.

The CDR3 DNA reads TGCAGCGTTGGTCTGACCCTGCGGGACACTGAAGCTTTCTTT. Translating gives CSVGLTLRDTEAFF. The chain is built from TRBV29-1 and TRBJ1-1; D uncertain. Trimming removed 4 bases from V and 3 bases from J, with 15 bases in between. In germline, CDR1 is SQVTM, CDR2 ANQGSEA. This CDR3 contains 14 residues.

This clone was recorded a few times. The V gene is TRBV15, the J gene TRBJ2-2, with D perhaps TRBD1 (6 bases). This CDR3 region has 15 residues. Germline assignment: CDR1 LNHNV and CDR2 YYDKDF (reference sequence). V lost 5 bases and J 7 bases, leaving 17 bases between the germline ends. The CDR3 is CATSPPLGAVGELFF. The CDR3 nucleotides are TGTGCCACCAGCCCCCCCTTGGGGGCCGTCGGGGAGCTGTTTTTT.

This CDR3 reads CAISEILGKTNYGYTF. The CDR3 DNA reads as TGTGCCATCAGTGAGATCCTCGGGAAGACTAACTATGGCTACACCTTC. This sequence joins TRBV10-3 and TRBJ1-2, with D uncertain. Between the trimmed V and J ends, which lost 2 bases and 0 bases, there was a span of 13 bases. Germline V lookup: CDR1 ENHRY, CDR2 SYGVKD. The CDR3 is 16 amino acids.

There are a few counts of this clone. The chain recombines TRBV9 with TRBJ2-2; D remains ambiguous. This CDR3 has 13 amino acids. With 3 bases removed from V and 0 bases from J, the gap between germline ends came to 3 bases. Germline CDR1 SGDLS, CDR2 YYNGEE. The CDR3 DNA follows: TGTGCCAGCAGCGCCGCGAACACCGGGGAGCTGTTTTTT. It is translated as CASSAANTGELFF.

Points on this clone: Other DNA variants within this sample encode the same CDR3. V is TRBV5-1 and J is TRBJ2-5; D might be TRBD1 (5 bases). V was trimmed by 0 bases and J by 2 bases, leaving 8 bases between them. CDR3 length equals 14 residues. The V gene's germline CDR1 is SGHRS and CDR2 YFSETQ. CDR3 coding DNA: TGCGCCAGCAGCTTGGGGGCAGGGCAAGAGACCCAGTACTTC. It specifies CASSLGAGQETQYF.

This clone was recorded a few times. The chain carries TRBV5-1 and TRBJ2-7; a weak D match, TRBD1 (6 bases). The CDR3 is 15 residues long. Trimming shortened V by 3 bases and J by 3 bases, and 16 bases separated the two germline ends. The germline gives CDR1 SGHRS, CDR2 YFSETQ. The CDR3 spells CASSSSGGANYEQYF. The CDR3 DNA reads TGCGCCAGCAGCTCGAGTGGGGGCGCGAACTACGAGCAGTACTTC.

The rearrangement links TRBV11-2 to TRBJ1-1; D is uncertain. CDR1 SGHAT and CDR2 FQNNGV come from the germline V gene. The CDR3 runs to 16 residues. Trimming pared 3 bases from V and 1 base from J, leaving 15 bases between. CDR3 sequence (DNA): TGTGCCAGCAGCTTGTCGGGCAGTGCGGGGAACACTGAAGCTTTCTTT. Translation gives CASSLSGSAGNTEAFF.

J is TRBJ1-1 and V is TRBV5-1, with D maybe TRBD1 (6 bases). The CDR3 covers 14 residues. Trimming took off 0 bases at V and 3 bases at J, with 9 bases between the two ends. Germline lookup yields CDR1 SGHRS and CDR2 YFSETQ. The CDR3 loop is CASSLVPGDTEAFF. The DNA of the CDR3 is TGCGCCAGCAGCTTGGTGCCAGGGGACACTGAAGCTTTCTTT. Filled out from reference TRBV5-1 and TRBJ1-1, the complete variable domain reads KAGVTQTPRYLIKTRGQQVTLSCSPISGHRSVSWYQQTPGQGLQFLFEYFSETQRNKGNFPGRFSGRQFSNSRSEMNVSTLELGDSALYLCASSLVPGDTEAFFGQGTRLTVV.

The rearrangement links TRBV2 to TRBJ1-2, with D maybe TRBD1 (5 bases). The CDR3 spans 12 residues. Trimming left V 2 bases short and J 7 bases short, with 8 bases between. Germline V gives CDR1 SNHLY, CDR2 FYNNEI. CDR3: CASSERGGGYTF. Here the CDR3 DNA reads TGTGCCAGCAGTGAAAGGGGTGGTGGCTACACCTTC.

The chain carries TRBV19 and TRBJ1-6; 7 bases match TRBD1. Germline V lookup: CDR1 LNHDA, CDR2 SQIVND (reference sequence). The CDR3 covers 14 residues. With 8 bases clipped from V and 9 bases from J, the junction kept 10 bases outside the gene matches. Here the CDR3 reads CASCKEGGASPLHF. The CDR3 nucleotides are TGTGCCAGTTGCAAGGAAGGGGGCGCTTCACCCCTCCACTTT.

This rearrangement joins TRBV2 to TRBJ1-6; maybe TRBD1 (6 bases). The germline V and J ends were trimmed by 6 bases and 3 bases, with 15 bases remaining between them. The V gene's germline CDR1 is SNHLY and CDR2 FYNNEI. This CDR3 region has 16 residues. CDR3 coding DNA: TGTGCCAGCAGCTCCTGGGGGGGCTACTATAATTCACCCCTCCACTTT. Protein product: CASSSWGGYYNSPLHF. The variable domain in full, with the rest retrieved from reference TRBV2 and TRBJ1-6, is EPEVTQTPSHQVTQMGQEVILRCVPISNHLYFYWYRQILGQKVEFLVSFYNNEISEKSEIFDDQFSVERPDGSNFTLKIRSTKLEDSAMYFCASSSWGGYYNSPLHFGNGTRLTVT.

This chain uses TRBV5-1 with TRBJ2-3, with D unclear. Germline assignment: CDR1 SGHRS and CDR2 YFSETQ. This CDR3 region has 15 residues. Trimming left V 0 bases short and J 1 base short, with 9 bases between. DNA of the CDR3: TGCGCCAGCAGCTTGGAGTTCCTACGCACAGATACGCAGTATTTT. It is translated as CASSLEFLRTDTQYF.

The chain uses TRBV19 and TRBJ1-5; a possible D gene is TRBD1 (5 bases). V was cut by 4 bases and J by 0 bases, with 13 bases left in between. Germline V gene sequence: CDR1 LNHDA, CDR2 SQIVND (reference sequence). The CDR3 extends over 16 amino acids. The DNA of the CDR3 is TGTGCCAGTAGTAGGGGGACTGCTTATAGCAATCAGCCCCAGCATTTT. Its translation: CASSRGTAYSNQPQHF.

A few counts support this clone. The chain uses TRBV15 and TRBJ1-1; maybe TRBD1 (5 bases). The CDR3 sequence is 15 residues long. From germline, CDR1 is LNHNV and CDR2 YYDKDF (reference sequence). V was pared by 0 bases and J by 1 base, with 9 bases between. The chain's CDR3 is CATSRERTPNTEAFF. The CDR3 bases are TGTGCCACCAGCAGAGAGCGGACACCGAACACTGAAGCTTTCTTT.